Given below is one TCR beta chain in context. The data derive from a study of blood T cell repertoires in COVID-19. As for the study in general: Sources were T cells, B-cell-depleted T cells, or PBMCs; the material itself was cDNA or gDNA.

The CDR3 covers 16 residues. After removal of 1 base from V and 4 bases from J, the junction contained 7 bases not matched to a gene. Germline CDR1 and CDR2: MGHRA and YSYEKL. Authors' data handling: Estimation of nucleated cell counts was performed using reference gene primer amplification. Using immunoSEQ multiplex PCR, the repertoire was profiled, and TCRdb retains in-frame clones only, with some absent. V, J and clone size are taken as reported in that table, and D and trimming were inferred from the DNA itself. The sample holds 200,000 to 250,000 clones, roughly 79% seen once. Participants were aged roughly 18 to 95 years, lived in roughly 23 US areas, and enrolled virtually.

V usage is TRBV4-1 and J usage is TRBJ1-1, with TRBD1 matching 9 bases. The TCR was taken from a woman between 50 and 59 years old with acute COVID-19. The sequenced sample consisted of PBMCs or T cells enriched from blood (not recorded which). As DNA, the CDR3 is TGCGCCAGCAGCCAAGCCGGGACAGGGTTTTTCACTGAAGCTTTCTTT. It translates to CASSQAGTGFFTEAFF.